The T cell receptor (beta chain) under discussion was sequenced for a study of beta chain features in type 1 diabetes. Roughly 110 mL of blood, on average, came from one heparinised draw per donor. This clone came up a few times. Its antigen is unknown. There are 15 residues in the CDR3. V was clipped by 0 bases and J by 2 bases, with 10 bases between them. Germline assignment: CDR1 MGHRA and CDR2 YSYEKL. Study findings and constraints: TCRB rearrangement may or may not be influenced by HLA type; here this remained unresolved. Sequencing used cDNA, and cells with high TCR expression could therefore be over-represented.

Investigators reverse transcribed all isolated RNA, so they sequenced expressed TCRB transcripts. Here immunoSEQ multiplex PCR was the method, and the copy in TCRdb shows in-frame clones only, minus some. The repertoire holds almost 350,000 clones, with roughly a fifth as singletons. The TCR was taken from a woman between 18 and 29 years old in good health. J is TRBJ1-1 and V is TRBV4-1, with D possibly matching TRBD1 (5 bases). Sequencing was done on a sample of naive CD4+ T cells from blood. The chain's CDR3 is CASSQDGGVNTEAFF. As DNA, the CDR3 is TGCGCCAGCAGCCAAGATGGGGGGGTTAACACTGAAGCTTTCTTT.